This T cell receptor (beta chain) was profiled in a study of cytomegalovirus exposure and HLA in healthy donors. Study observations and caveats: A classifier reportedly called cytomegalovirus status with high sensitivity and specificity.

From the roughly 110-subject validation cohort, which was separate from the roughly 610-subject first cohort, the donors were drawn. Only in-frame clones appear in the TCRdb table, and some are missing; sequencing was by immunoSEQ multiplex PCR. Among 100,000 to 120,000 clones listed, approximately 86% were seen once. Of note for this clone: Antigen specificity is unknown. Other DNA sequences within the sample encode an identical CDR3.

V was pared by 3 bases and J by 10 bases, with 13 bases between. This CDR3 contains 14 residues. Germline V gene sequence: CDR1 SGHNT, CDR2 YENEEA. This receptor was taken from a woman in her late teens or twenties in good health and CMV-seropositive. V and J are TRBV11-3 and TRBJ1-6; perhaps TRBD1 as D (6 bases). Sample: PBMCs. CDR3 DNA: TGTGCCAGCAGCTTGGGGGCAGCTAACTCACCCCTCCACTTT. This codes for CASSLGAANSPLHF. The whole variable domain, remainder taken from reference TRBV11-3 and TRBJ1-6, is EAGVVQSPRYKIIEKKQPVAFWCNPISGHNTLYWYLQNLGQGPELLIRYENEEAVDDSQLPKDRFSAERLKGVDSTLKIQPAELGDSAVYLCASSLGAANSPLHFGNGTRLTVT.